These T cell receptor beta chains were read from a single sample in a study of T cells in Graves' hyperthyroidism and ophthalmopathy. TCRdb reprocessed the multiplex PCR reads via MiXCR and lists one record per CDR3 protein. The table has roughly 700,000 distinct CDR3 sequences, around 40% seen once. Sequencing was performed on blood. The source is a woman between 35 and 50 years old with Graves' hyperthyroidism. Both conserved end residues are part of each CDR3. The order of the fields is V gene, J gene, clone size, D gene, CDR3 protein, CDR3 DNA. The D gene is left open where the match is weak. Clone size, where shown, is once, few, many, or a class for clones that have expanded.

v_gene: TRBV15; j_gene: TRBJ2-1; abundance: NA; d_gene: NA; CDR3aa: CATSTQGRTSYSEQFF; CDR3nt: TGTGCCACCAGCACCCAGGGACGTACGTCCTACAGTGAGCAGTTCTTC
v_gene: TRBV2; j_gene: TRBJ2-7; abundance: NA; d_gene: TRBD1; CDR3aa: CASSPPGTGGYYEQYF; CDR3nt: TGTGCCAGCTCACCCCCAGGGACAGGGGGCTACTACGAGCAGTACTTC
v_gene: TRBV12-3/TRBV12-4; j_gene: TRBJ2-7; abundance: NA; d_gene: TRBD2; CDR3aa: CASSQDLRLAGEQYF; CDR3nt: TGTGCCAGCAGCCAAGATTTGAGACTAGCGGGCGAGCAGTACTTC
v_gene: TRBV20-1; j_gene: TRBJ2-7; abundance: few; d_gene: TRBD2; CDR3aa: CSARGTSFLSEQYF; CDR3nt: TGCAGTGCTAGAGGGACTAGCTTTTTGTCCGAGCAGTACTTC
v_gene: TRBV10-3; j_gene: TRBJ2-7; abundance: many; d_gene: NA; CDR3aa: CAISESDKTYYEQYF; CDR3nt: TGTGCCATCAGTGAGTCGGACAAGACTTACTACGAGCAGTACTTC
v_gene: TRBV14; j_gene: TRBJ1-3; abundance: NA; d_gene: NA; CDR3aa: CASSPRKGGVASGNTIYF; CDR3nt: TGTGCCAGCAGCCCCAGGAAAGGAGGAGTTGCGTCTGGAAACACCATATATTTT
v_gene: TRBV12-3/TRBV12-4; j_gene: TRBJ1-1; abundance: NA; d_gene: NA; CDR3aa: CASSPINRVPEAFF; CDR3nt: TGTGCCAGCAGCCCCATCAACAGGGTCCCTGAAGCTTTCTTT
v_gene: TRBV6-6; j_gene: TRBJ1-3; abundance: few; d_gene: NA; CDR3aa: CASRKTGSGNTIYF; CDR3nt: TGTGCCAGCAGAAAAACAGGGTCTGGAAACACCATATATTTT
v_gene: TRBV5-6; j_gene: TRBJ2-7; abundance: NA; d_gene: NA; CDR3aa: CASSQRLVYDDAPYEQYF; CDR3nt: TGTGCCAGCAGCCAGAGACTAGTATACGACGATGCCCCCTACGAGCAGTACTTC
v_gene: TRBV7-9; j_gene: TRBJ2-3; abundance: few; d_gene: TRBD1; CDR3aa: CASSTGDREGDTQYF; CDR3nt: TGTGCCAGCAGCACGGGGGACAGGGAAGGAGATACGCAGTATTTT
v_gene: TRBV5-1; j_gene: TRBJ1-2; abundance: NA; d_gene: NA; CDR3aa: CASSRGAESGYTF; CDR3nt: TGCGCCAGCAGCCGGGGAGCGGAGTCTGGCTACACCTTC
v_gene: TRBV5-1; j_gene: TRBJ2-2; abundance: NA; d_gene: NA; CDR3aa: CASSLSIGTAGELFF; CDR3nt: TGCGCCAGCAGCTTGAGTATCGGTACTGCCGGGGAGCTGTTTTTT
v_gene: TRBV7-8; j_gene: TRBJ2-1; abundance: NA; d_gene: TRBD2; CDR3aa: CASSSRTGGGSYNEQFF; CDR3nt: TGTGCCAGCAGCTCACGGACTGGCGGGGGTTCCTACAATGAGCAGTTCTTC
v_gene: TRBV2; j_gene: TRBJ1-6; abundance: many; d_gene: TRBD1; CDR3aa: CASRPAQGHSPLHF; CDR3nt: TGTGCCAGCAGACCCGCACAGGGGCACTCACCCCTCCACTTT
v_gene: TRBV3-1; j_gene: TRBJ2-7; abundance: NA; d_gene: NA; CDR3aa: CASSQDGIYEQYF; CDR3nt: TGTGCCAGCAGCCAAGACGGAATATACGAGCAGTACTTC
v_gene: TRBV4-3; j_gene: TRBJ2-2; abundance: NA; d_gene: TRBD2; CDR3aa: CASSQASGGGNTGELFF; CDR3nt: TGCGCCAGCAGCCAGGCTAGCGGGGGGGGGAACACCGGGGAGCTGTTTTTT
v_gene: TRBV2; j_gene: TRBJ2-5; abundance: many; d_gene: TRBD1; CDR3aa: CASSETGQETQYF; CDR3nt: TGTGCCAGCAGTGAGACAGGGCAAGAGACCCAGTACTTC
v_gene: TRBV6-6; j_gene: TRBJ1-1; abundance: few; d_gene: NA; CDR3aa: CASITTAQFSNTEAFF; CDR3nt: TGTGCCAGCATTACCACCGCACAGTTTTCGAACACTGAAGCTTTCTTT
v_gene: TRBV27; j_gene: TRBJ1-5; abundance: few; d_gene: NA; CDR3aa: CASRSGDVNQPQHF; CDR3nt: TGTGCCAGCAGGTCAGGGGACGTCAATCAGCCCCAGCATTTT
v_gene: TRBV4-1; j_gene: TRBJ1-5; abundance: NA; d_gene: NA; CDR3aa: CASSQDETGNQPQHF; CDR3nt: TGCGCCAGCAGCCAAGATGAGACCGGCAATCAGCCCCAGCATTTT
v_gene: TRBV7-8; j_gene: TRBJ1-2; abundance: once; d_gene: TRBD1; CDR3aa: CASSSWTGHGYTF; CDR3nt: TGTGCCAGCAGCTCGTGGACAGGGCATGGCTACACCTTC
v_gene: TRBV24-1; j_gene: TRBJ2-1; abundance: NA; d_gene: TRBD2; CDR3aa: CATSQLAGRNEQFF; CDR3nt: TGTGCCACCAGCCAGCTAGCGGGACGCAATGAGCAGTTCTTC
v_gene: TRBV7-8; j_gene: TRBJ1-6; abundance: many; d_gene: NA; CDR3aa: CASSLSPRNSPLHF; CDR3nt: TGTGCCAGCAGCTTATCGCCGCGGAATTCACCCCTCCACTTT
v_gene: TRBV19; j_gene: TRBJ1-4; abundance: many; d_gene: TRBD1; CDR3aa: CASSVRGGNEKLFF; CDR3nt: TGTGCCAGTAGTGTTAGAGGGGGCAACGAAAAACTGTTTTTT
v_gene: TRBV7-7; j_gene: TRBJ1-1; abundance: few; d_gene: TRBD1; CDR3aa: CASSLGGQRVEAFF; CDR3nt: TGTGCTAGCAGCTTAGGGGGACAGAGGGTTGAAGCTTTCTTT
v_gene: TRBV28; j_gene: TRBJ2-7; abundance: NA; d_gene: NA; CDR3aa: CASSLFGSGRHEQYF; CDR3nt: TGTGCCAGCAGTTTATTTGGTTCTGGCCGACACGAGCAGTACTTC
v_gene: TRBV10-3; j_gene: TRBJ2-7; abundance: NA; d_gene: TRBD1; CDR3aa: CAISQTGFHEQYF; CDR3nt: TGTGCCATCAGCCAGACAGGGTTCCACGAGCAGTACTTC
v_gene: TRBV12-3/TRBV12-4; j_gene: TRBJ1-2; abundance: many; d_gene: NA; CDR3aa: CASTAVGGGGYTF; CDR3nt: TGTGCCAGCACCGCCGTTGGGGGAGGCGGCTACACCTTC
v_gene: TRBV4-1; j_gene: TRBJ1-1; abundance: NA; d_gene: NA; CDR3aa: CASSYPGNFAEAFF; CDR3nt: TGCGCCAGCAGCTACCCAGGGAATTTCGCTGAAGCTTTCTTT
v_gene: TRBV10-3; j_gene: TRBJ2-7; abundance: many; d_gene: NA; CDR3aa: CAISDGGRRYYEQYF; CDR3nt: TGTGCCATCAGTGACGGTGGAAGGAGATATTACGAGCAGTACTTC
v_gene: TRBV9; j_gene: TRBJ2-2; abundance: once; d_gene: TRBD2; CDR3aa: CASSGRLAGWVDRELFF; CDR3nt: TGTGCCAGCAGCGGGCGACTAGCGGGATGGGTTGACAGGGAGCTGTTTTTT
v_gene: TRBV19; j_gene: TRBJ1-1; abundance: many; d_gene: NA; CDR3aa: CASSSAEAFF; CDR3nt: TGTGCCAGTAGTAGCGCTGAAGCTTTCTTT
v_gene: TRBV6-2/TRBV6-3; j_gene: TRBJ2-5; abundance: NA; d_gene: NA; CDR3aa: CASRDRMETQYF; CDR3nt: TGTGCCAGCAGAGACAGGATGGAGACCCAGTACTTC
v_gene: TRBV10-3; j_gene: TRBJ2-3; abundance: once; d_gene: TRBD2; CDR3aa: CAISGTSGTLSTDTQYF; CDR3nt: TGTGCCATCAGTGGGACTAGCGGGACCCTATCGACAGATACGCAGTATTTT
v_gene: TRBV7-9; j_gene: TRBJ2-7; abundance: many; d_gene: NA; CDR3aa: CASSFPSSTYEQYF; CDR3nt: TGTGCCAGCAGCTTCCCTAGCAGTACCTACGAGCAGTACTTC
v_gene: TRBV6-4; j_gene: TRBJ2-7; abundance: many; d_gene: NA; CDR3aa: CASCRELVEQYF; CDR3nt: TGTGCCAGCTGCAGGGAGCTCGTGGAGCAGTACTTC
v_gene: TRBV29-1; j_gene: TRBJ1-2; abundance: NA; d_gene: NA; CDR3aa: CSVDDGVFGGYTF; CDR3nt: TGCAGCGTTGACGACGGGGTGTTCGGTGGCTACACCTTC
v_gene: TRBV7-2; j_gene: TRBJ1-2; abundance: many; d_gene: TRBD1; CDR3aa: CASSLGQGTYGYTF; CDR3nt: TGTGCCAGCAGCTTAGGACAGGGTACCTATGGCTACACCTTC
v_gene: TRBV7-2; j_gene: TRBJ1-3; abundance: many; d_gene: NA; CDR3aa: CASSFTRNTIYF; CDR3nt: TGTGCCAGCAGCTTTACACGAAACACCATATATTTT
v_gene: TRBV5-5; j_gene: TRBJ1-6; abundance: NA; d_gene: TRBD1; CDR3aa: CAGSDRDRDNSPLHF; CDR3nt: TGTGCCGGCAGCGACCGGGACAGAGATAATTCACCCCTCCACTTT
v_gene: TRBV7-8; j_gene: TRBJ1-5; abundance: many; d_gene: NA; CDR3aa: CASSSYGNQPQHF; CDR3nt: TGTGCCAGCAGCTCGTACGGGAATCAGCCCCAGCATTTT
v_gene: TRBV20-1; j_gene: TRBJ1-3; abundance: many; d_gene: NA; CDR3aa: CSALEFFSGNTIYF; CDR3nt: TGCAGTGCCCTCGAGTTCTTCTCTGGAAACACCATATATTTT
v_gene: TRBV4-1; j_gene: TRBJ2-5; abundance: NA; d_gene: TRBD2; CDR3aa: CASSQGLAGGFQGETQYF; CDR3nt: TGCGCCAGCAGCCAAGGCCTAGCGGGAGGGTTTCAGGGGGAGACCCAGTACTTC
v_gene: TRBV24-1; j_gene: TRBJ2-2; abundance: NA; d_gene: NA; CDR3aa: CAAPENQGWSGELFF; CDR3nt: TGTGCCGCCCCTGAGAATCAAGGGTGGTCCGGGGAGCTGTTTTTT
v_gene: TRBV2; j_gene: TRBJ1-2; abundance: NA; d_gene: NA; CDR3aa: CASNKKSGTEGYTF; CDR3nt: TGTGCCAGCAATAAAAAATCCGGGACGGAGGGCTACACCTTC
v_gene: TRBV9; j_gene: TRBJ1-3; abundance: few; d_gene: NA; CDR3aa: CASSANTFSGNTIYF; CDR3nt: TGTGCCAGCAGCGCTAACACCTTCTCTGGAAACACCATATATTTT
v_gene: TRBV20-1; j_gene: TRBJ2-5; abundance: many; d_gene: NA; CDR3aa: CSAPGGGKETQYF; CDR3nt: TGCAGTGCTCCGGGTGGGGGTAAAGAGACCCAGTACTTC
v_gene: TRBV20-1; j_gene: TRBJ2-1; abundance: NA; d_gene: TRBD1; CDR3aa: CSASLPGQGAGNEQFF; CDR3nt: TGCAGTGCTAGTCTCCCGGGACAGGGGGCAGGGAATGAGCAGTTCTTC
v_gene: TRBV7-9; j_gene: TRBJ1-1; abundance: many; d_gene: NA; CDR3aa: CASSQLGGWEAFF; CDR3nt: TGTGCCAGCAGCCAACTCGGCGGGTGGGAAGCTTTCTTT
v_gene: TRBV5-4; j_gene: TRBJ2-6; abundance: many; d_gene: NA; CDR3aa: CASSLVQAGANVLTF; CDR3nt: TGTGCCAGCAGCTTGGTACAGGCTGGGGCCAACGTCCTGACTTTC
v_gene: TRBV25-1; j_gene: TRBJ1-2; abundance: NA; d_gene: TRBD1; CDR3aa: CASSARRTGPLYGYTF; CDR3nt: TGTGCCAGCAGTGCTAGGAGGACAGGGCCCCTCTATGGCTACACCTTC
v_gene: TRBV6-5; j_gene: TRBJ2-7; abundance: few; d_gene: NA; CDR3aa: CASRQGGGSYEQYF; CDR3nt: TGTGCCAGCCGGCAAGGGGGGGGCTCCTACGAGCAGTACTTC
v_gene: TRBV5-6; j_gene: TRBJ1-6; abundance: many; d_gene: NA; CDR3aa: CASSFSDGVRASPLHF; CDR3nt: TGTGCCAGCAGCTTCTCTGACGGGGTACGGGCTTCACCCCTCCACTTT
v_gene: TRBV7-2; j_gene: TRBJ2-7; abundance: many; d_gene: NA; CDR3aa: CASRLLGNSYEQYF; CDR3nt: TGTGCCAGCAGACTTCTCGGCAACTCCTACGAGCAGTACTTC
v_gene: TRBV29-1; j_gene: TRBJ1-1; abundance: few; d_gene: TRBD1; CDR3aa: CSVWRTGGDEAFF; CDR3nt: TGCAGCGTCTGGAGGACAGGGGGCGATGAAGCTTTCTTT